One sample yielded the 3 T cell receptor beta chains listed below, sequenced in a study of cytotoxic CD8 clonotypes in ibrutinib-treated CLL (dated by TCRdb to about 2021). The method behind the library was the immunoSEQ multiplex PCR assay. TCRdb obtained this table from immuneACCESS and retained in-frame rearrangements with V and J assigned. These tables miss some clones; where compared with another copy, unresolved V genes account for less than half of the shortfall, and the remainder is unexplained. Counted in this sample were some 200,000 clones; 79% of them appeared once. Clones ranked in the top ten supply 11% of the sample. What this sample's time point label stands for: 12 to 13 months on ibrutinib. Sequences were derived from PBMCs, sampled after 12 months of ibrutinib treatment. The receptors shown here come from a human donor with chronic lymphocytic leukemia.

The chain couples TRBV7-8 to TRBJ2-2, with 12 bases fitting TRBD2. The CDR3 spans 18 residues. The V gene's germline CDR1 is SGHVS and CDR2 FQNEAQ. After removal of 2 bases from V and 5 bases from J, the junction contained 9 bases not matched to a gene. This chain's CDR3 is CASSLPGLAGYGTGELFF. The CDR3 DNA follows: TGTGCCAGCAGCTTACCTGGACTAGCGGGATACGGAACCGGGGAGCTGTTTTTT.

The chain carries TRBV21-1 and TRBJ2-7; TRBD2 is the table's D call and was not checked against the DNA. TRBV21-1 is a listed pseudogene. The length of the CDR3 is 17 residues. CDR3 in DNA: TGTGCCGCCTCCTCGACTAGTCTTCCCCCCCATTCCTACGAGCAGTACTTC. It codes for CAASSTSLPPHSYEQYF.

The V and J genes are TRBV9 and TRBJ1-2; weak D call: TRBD1 (5 bases). V lost 3 bases and J lost 7, with 10 bases in between. Germline lookup yields CDR1 SGDLS and CDR2 YYNGEE. The CDR3 is made up of 12 amino acids. CDR3 DNA sequence: TGTGCCAGCAGCGGGGACCATGGTGGCTACACCTTC. Translated: CASSGDHGGYTF.